What follows are 22 T cell receptor beta chains derived from one specimen sequenced in a study of shared clonotypes between healthy human individuals. The data were produced by immunoSEQ multiplex PCR, yet TCRdb's version contains in-frame clones alone and is incomplete. This sample yields about half a million clones, of which 70% to 85% are seen a single time; about 12% belongs to the top ten. The sample comprised PBMCs. The receptors were sampled from a woman aged 40 to 50 in good health. Some clones in this sample may be carry-over from other donors' samples.

A single count supports this clone. This rearrangement joins TRBV5-4 to TRBJ2-5; 12 bases match TRBD1. The J call may not be correct, given that the DNA end is closer to TRBJ2-7. This CDR3 has 15 residues. Germline V gene data show CDR1 as SGHNT and CDR2 as YYREEE (reference sequence). CDR3 sequence: CASSLSGTGGHEQYF. CDR3 DNA: TGTGCCAGCAGCTTGTCCGGGACAGGGGGCCACGAGCAGTACTTC.

The CDR3 loop reads CASSQPAGHGYTF. The CDR3, as DNA: TGTGCCAGCTCACAACCAGCTGGGCATGGCTACACCTTC. The V and J genes are TRBV18 and TRBJ1-2; D unresolved. This CDR3 is 13 amino acids long. The germline V gene encodes CDR1 KGHSH and CDR2 LQKENI. Trimming took off 4 bases at V and 6 bases at J, with 12 bases between the two ends.

There are a few counts of this clone. The V and J genes are TRBV5-1 and TRBJ1-1; D might be TRBD1 (5 bases). This CDR3 is built from 15 residues. Trimming removed 1 base from V and 1 base from J, with 11 bases in between. Per germline, CDR1 SGHRS and CDR2 YFSETQ. This CDR3 is CASSLNGARNTEAFF. The DNA for the CDR3 is TGCGCCAGCAGCTTGAATGGGGCGCGGAACACTGAAGCTTTCTTT.

This chain joins TRBV10-3 and TRBJ2-3; TRBD2 is a possible D gene (6 bases). Germline V CDR1 and CDR2: ENHRY, SYGVKD. The V gene lost 3 bases and the J gene lost 1 base, with 11 bases spanning the gap. This CDR3 is built from 15 residues. In DNA form, the CDR3 reads TGTGCCATCAGTGATGGGGGAGGAGGCACAGATACGCAGTATTTT. Amino acid sequence: CAISDGGGGTDTQYF.

In its sample, this clone was seen once. The V and J genes are TRBV19 and TRBJ2-7; D ambiguous. The CDR3 is made up of 11 amino acids. V was clipped by 1 base and J by 6 bases, with 4 bases between them. Per the germline V gene, CDR1 is LNHDA and CDR2 is SQIVND (reference sequence). CDR3 sequence (DNA): TGTGCCAGTAGTATAGGTGTCGAGCAGTACTTC. It yields the protein CASSIGVEQYF. The whole variable domain, filled in from reference TRBV19 and TRBJ2-7, reads DGGITQSPKYLFRKEGQNVTLSCEQNLNHDAMYWYRQDPGQGLRLIYYSQIVNDFQKGDIAEGYSVSREKKESFPLTVTSAQKNPTAFYLCASSIGVEQYFGPGTRLTVT.

V gene TRBV7-2 combines with J gene TRBJ2-5, with TRBD1 matching over 8 bases. CDR3 length: 16 residues. J gave up 5 bases and V 3 bases, and 11 bases lay outside the gene matches. Per germline, CDR1 SGHTA and CDR2 FQGNSA. In DNA form, the CDR3 reads TGTGCCAGCAGCTTGCAGGGGGCAGTGGTTTCGGAGACCCAGTACTTC. It translates to CASSLQGAVVSETQYF. The variable domain in full, completed from reference TRBV7-2 and TRBJ2-5, reads GAGVSQSPSNKVTEKGKDVELRCDPISGHTALYWYRQSLGQGLEFLIYFQGNSAPDKSGLPSDRFSAERTGGSVSTLTIQRTQQEDSAVYLCASSLQGAVVSETQYFGPGTRLLVL.

The chain couples TRBV7-6 to TRBJ2-1; 11 bases map to TRBD2. Per the germline V gene, CDR1 is SGHVS and CDR2 is FNYEAQ. This CDR3 spans 15 amino acids. Unmatched junction bases numbered 4, after V lost 5 bases and J lost 4 bases. The CDR3 DNA sequence: TGTGCCAGCAGCCGTAGCGGGAGGGGGTACAATGAGCAGTTCTTC. This sequence encodes CASSRSGRGYNEQFF. Full variable domain (missing parts from reference TRBV7-6 and TRBJ2-1): GAGVSQSPRYKVTKRGQDVALRCDPISGHVSLYWYRQALGQGPEFLTYFNYEAQQDKSGLPNDRFSAERPEGSISTLTIQRTEQRDSAMYRCASSRSGRGYNEQFFGPGTRLTVL.

This clone has a single count. This chain uses TRBV11-2 with TRBJ2-2, with TRBD1 matching over 7 bases. Germline V CDR1 and CDR2: SGHAT, FQNNGV. V dropped 2 bases and J dropped 6; count of bases not matched to a gene: 6. The CDR3 consists of 15 residues. The CDR3 protein is CASSLTGVGSGELFF. The CDR3 nucleotides read TGTGCCAGCAGCTTAACAGGGGTGGGCTCCGGGGAGCTGTTTTTT.

This rearrangement joins TRBV19 to TRBJ1-5; 9 bases are a match to TRBD1. The junction had 11 bases not matched to a gene; V was cut back by 3 bases and J by 5 bases. Germline CDR1 reads LNHDA; CDR2 reads SQIVND (reference sequence). This CDR3 spans 17 amino acids. CDR3 nucleotides: TGTGCCAGTAGTATTACCGGGACAGGGCGAATTTATCAGCCCCAGCATTTT. Its translation is CASSITGTGRIYQPQHF.

The chain recombines TRBV9 with TRBJ2-3; 7 nucleotides align to TRBD1. This CDR3 is built from 15 residues. Germline V lookup: CDR1 SGDLS, CDR2 YYNGEE. Trimming at V came to 4 bases and at J to 4 bases, leaving 9 bases not matched to a gene. The CDR3 region is CASSRWAGGADTQYF. The CDR3 region has the DNA TGTGCCAGCAGCAGGTGGGCAGGGGGTGCAGATACGCAGTATTTT.

This clone has just a few counts. V and J are TRBV6-1 and TRBJ2-3; 9 bases fit TRBD2. CDR1 and CDR2 from the germline V gene are MNHNS and SASEGT. CDR3 length: 16 residues. Trimming at V came to 3 bases and at J to 1 base, leaving 5 bases not matched to a gene. CDR3 region: CASSDGGRAGTDTQYF. CDR3 sequence (DNA): TGTGCCAGCAGTGACGGCGGGAGGGCCGGCACAGATACGCAGTATTTT.

This chain joins TRBV29-1 and TRBJ2-5; no definite D call. This CDR3 comprises 11 residues. The ends were cut back, 2 bases at V and 5 bases at J, with 6 bases in the middle. Per germline, CDR1 SQVTM and CDR2 ANQGSEA. CDR3 coding DNA: TGCAGCGTTGAAAATGGGGAGACCCAGTACTTC. It encodes CSVENGETQYF. Filled out from reference TRBV29-1 and TRBJ2-5, the complete variable domain reads SAVISQKPSRDICQRGTSLTIQCQVDSQVTMMFWYRQQPGQSLTLIATANQGSEATYESGFVIDKFPISRPNLTFSTLTVSNMSPEDSSIYLCSVENGETQYFGPGTRLLVL.

V gene TRBV4-1 combines with J gene TRBJ2-7; 10 bases fit TRBD2. J was trimmed by 3 bases and V by 1 base; bases with no gene match: 3. This CDR3 comprises 15 residues. Per the germline V gene, CDR1 is MGHRA and CDR2 is YSYEKL. CDR3 loop: CASSQGAGGGYEQYF. CDR3 nucleotides: TGCGCCAGCAGCCAAGGAGCGGGAGGGGGCTACGAGCAGTACTTC.

This chain connects TRBV6-1 to TRBJ1-2; TRBD1 is a possible D gene (5 bases). Germline V lookup: CDR1 MNHNS, CDR2 SASEGT. V dropped 4 bases and J dropped 13 bases, with 19 bases sitting between them. This CDR3 spans 13 amino acids. The CDR3 here is CASSVGTQRGFTF. CDR3 DNA sequence: TGTGCCAGCAGTGTTGGGACCCAAAGAGGATTCACCTTC.

The CDR3 reads CASSPPVSGIGGELFF. The DNA of the CDR3 is TGTGCCAGCTCACCACCTGTTAGCGGGATTGGCGGGGAGCTGTTTTTT. The chain combines TRBV18 with TRBJ2-2; 8 bases map to TRBD2. CDR1 KGHSH and CDR2 LQKENI come from the germline V gene. This CDR3 comprises 16 residues. V was clipped by 0 bases and J by 7 bases; unmatched bases: 7.

The chain has TRBV27 and TRBJ2-3; 8 nucleotides match TRBD2. The CDR3 length is 16 residues. V lost 6 bases and J lost 4; bases outside the gene matches: 12. Germline V gives CDR1 MNHEY, CDR2 SMNVEV (reference sequence). CDR3 nucleotide sequence: TGTGCCAGCAGCCCGAAGGGACTAGGGGCCGCAGATACGCAGTATTTT. Its protein is CASSPKGLGAADTQYF.

The V and J genes are TRBV6-6 and TRBJ2-1; the D is unclear. V lost 6 bases and J lost 2, with 5 bases in between. Looked up from germline, CDR1 is MNHNY and CDR2 is SVGAGI (reference sequence). The CDR3 is 12 amino acids. The CDR3: CASSLPYNEQFF. DNA for the CDR3: TGTGCCAGCAGCCTACCCTACAATGAGCAGTTCTTC.

This clone was seen once. J is TRBJ1-4 and V is TRBV28; the match to TRBD1 covers 7 bases. V dropped 10 bases and J dropped 4; count of bases not matched to a gene: 9. Germline assignment: CDR1 MDHEN and CDR2 SYDVKM. This CDR3 comprises 14 residues. CDR3 protein: CAIGTVTSNEKLFF. In DNA, the CDR3 is TGTGCCATTGGGACAGTAACAAGTAATGAAAAACTGTTTTTT.

The chain links TRBV5-1 to TRBJ2-3, with 8 bases that match TRBD2. Germline V gene data show CDR1 as SGHRS and CDR2 as YFSETQ. The J segment lost 2 bases and the V segment lost 3 bases, leaving 2 bases of the junction unmatched. The CDR3 consists of 14 residues. As DNA, the CDR3 is TGCGCCAGCAGCTATAGCGGGACCACAGATACGCAGTATTTT. It translates to CASSYSGTTDTQYF.

The rearrangement joins TRBV2 to TRBJ2-7; 7 bases map to TRBD1. CDR3 length equals 14 residues. Germline assignment: CDR1 SNHLY and CDR2 FYNNEI. Germline trimming cut 7 bases from V and 2 bases from J; bases unmatched to any gene: 8. The DNA of the CDR3 is TGTGCCAGCAATCGCCTGACAGGGACCTACGAGCAGTACTTC. This codes for CASNRLTGTYEQYF.

The V call is TRBV6-6, the J call TRBJ2-7; D call uncertain. The CDR3 covers 14 residues. Trimming took 6 bases from V and 6 from J, leaving 18 bases between them. The germline gives CDR1 MNHNY, CDR2 SVGAGI (reference sequence). The DNA of the CDR3 is TGTGCCAGCAGATCCCGGCTTACGCTATCCGAGCAGTACTTC. As protein: CASRSRLTLSEQYF.

The chain joins TRBV18 to TRBJ1-5, with D possibly TRBD1 on 5 matching bases. This CDR3 spans 15 amino acids. Trimming took off 1 base at V and 4 bases at J, with 11 bases between the two ends. Germline values: CDR1 KGHSH, CDR2 LQKENI. The chain's CDR3 is CASSPQAYRNQPQHF. The CDR3 nucleotides are TGTGCCAGCTCACCACAAGCGTACAGGAATCAGCCCCAGCATTTT.